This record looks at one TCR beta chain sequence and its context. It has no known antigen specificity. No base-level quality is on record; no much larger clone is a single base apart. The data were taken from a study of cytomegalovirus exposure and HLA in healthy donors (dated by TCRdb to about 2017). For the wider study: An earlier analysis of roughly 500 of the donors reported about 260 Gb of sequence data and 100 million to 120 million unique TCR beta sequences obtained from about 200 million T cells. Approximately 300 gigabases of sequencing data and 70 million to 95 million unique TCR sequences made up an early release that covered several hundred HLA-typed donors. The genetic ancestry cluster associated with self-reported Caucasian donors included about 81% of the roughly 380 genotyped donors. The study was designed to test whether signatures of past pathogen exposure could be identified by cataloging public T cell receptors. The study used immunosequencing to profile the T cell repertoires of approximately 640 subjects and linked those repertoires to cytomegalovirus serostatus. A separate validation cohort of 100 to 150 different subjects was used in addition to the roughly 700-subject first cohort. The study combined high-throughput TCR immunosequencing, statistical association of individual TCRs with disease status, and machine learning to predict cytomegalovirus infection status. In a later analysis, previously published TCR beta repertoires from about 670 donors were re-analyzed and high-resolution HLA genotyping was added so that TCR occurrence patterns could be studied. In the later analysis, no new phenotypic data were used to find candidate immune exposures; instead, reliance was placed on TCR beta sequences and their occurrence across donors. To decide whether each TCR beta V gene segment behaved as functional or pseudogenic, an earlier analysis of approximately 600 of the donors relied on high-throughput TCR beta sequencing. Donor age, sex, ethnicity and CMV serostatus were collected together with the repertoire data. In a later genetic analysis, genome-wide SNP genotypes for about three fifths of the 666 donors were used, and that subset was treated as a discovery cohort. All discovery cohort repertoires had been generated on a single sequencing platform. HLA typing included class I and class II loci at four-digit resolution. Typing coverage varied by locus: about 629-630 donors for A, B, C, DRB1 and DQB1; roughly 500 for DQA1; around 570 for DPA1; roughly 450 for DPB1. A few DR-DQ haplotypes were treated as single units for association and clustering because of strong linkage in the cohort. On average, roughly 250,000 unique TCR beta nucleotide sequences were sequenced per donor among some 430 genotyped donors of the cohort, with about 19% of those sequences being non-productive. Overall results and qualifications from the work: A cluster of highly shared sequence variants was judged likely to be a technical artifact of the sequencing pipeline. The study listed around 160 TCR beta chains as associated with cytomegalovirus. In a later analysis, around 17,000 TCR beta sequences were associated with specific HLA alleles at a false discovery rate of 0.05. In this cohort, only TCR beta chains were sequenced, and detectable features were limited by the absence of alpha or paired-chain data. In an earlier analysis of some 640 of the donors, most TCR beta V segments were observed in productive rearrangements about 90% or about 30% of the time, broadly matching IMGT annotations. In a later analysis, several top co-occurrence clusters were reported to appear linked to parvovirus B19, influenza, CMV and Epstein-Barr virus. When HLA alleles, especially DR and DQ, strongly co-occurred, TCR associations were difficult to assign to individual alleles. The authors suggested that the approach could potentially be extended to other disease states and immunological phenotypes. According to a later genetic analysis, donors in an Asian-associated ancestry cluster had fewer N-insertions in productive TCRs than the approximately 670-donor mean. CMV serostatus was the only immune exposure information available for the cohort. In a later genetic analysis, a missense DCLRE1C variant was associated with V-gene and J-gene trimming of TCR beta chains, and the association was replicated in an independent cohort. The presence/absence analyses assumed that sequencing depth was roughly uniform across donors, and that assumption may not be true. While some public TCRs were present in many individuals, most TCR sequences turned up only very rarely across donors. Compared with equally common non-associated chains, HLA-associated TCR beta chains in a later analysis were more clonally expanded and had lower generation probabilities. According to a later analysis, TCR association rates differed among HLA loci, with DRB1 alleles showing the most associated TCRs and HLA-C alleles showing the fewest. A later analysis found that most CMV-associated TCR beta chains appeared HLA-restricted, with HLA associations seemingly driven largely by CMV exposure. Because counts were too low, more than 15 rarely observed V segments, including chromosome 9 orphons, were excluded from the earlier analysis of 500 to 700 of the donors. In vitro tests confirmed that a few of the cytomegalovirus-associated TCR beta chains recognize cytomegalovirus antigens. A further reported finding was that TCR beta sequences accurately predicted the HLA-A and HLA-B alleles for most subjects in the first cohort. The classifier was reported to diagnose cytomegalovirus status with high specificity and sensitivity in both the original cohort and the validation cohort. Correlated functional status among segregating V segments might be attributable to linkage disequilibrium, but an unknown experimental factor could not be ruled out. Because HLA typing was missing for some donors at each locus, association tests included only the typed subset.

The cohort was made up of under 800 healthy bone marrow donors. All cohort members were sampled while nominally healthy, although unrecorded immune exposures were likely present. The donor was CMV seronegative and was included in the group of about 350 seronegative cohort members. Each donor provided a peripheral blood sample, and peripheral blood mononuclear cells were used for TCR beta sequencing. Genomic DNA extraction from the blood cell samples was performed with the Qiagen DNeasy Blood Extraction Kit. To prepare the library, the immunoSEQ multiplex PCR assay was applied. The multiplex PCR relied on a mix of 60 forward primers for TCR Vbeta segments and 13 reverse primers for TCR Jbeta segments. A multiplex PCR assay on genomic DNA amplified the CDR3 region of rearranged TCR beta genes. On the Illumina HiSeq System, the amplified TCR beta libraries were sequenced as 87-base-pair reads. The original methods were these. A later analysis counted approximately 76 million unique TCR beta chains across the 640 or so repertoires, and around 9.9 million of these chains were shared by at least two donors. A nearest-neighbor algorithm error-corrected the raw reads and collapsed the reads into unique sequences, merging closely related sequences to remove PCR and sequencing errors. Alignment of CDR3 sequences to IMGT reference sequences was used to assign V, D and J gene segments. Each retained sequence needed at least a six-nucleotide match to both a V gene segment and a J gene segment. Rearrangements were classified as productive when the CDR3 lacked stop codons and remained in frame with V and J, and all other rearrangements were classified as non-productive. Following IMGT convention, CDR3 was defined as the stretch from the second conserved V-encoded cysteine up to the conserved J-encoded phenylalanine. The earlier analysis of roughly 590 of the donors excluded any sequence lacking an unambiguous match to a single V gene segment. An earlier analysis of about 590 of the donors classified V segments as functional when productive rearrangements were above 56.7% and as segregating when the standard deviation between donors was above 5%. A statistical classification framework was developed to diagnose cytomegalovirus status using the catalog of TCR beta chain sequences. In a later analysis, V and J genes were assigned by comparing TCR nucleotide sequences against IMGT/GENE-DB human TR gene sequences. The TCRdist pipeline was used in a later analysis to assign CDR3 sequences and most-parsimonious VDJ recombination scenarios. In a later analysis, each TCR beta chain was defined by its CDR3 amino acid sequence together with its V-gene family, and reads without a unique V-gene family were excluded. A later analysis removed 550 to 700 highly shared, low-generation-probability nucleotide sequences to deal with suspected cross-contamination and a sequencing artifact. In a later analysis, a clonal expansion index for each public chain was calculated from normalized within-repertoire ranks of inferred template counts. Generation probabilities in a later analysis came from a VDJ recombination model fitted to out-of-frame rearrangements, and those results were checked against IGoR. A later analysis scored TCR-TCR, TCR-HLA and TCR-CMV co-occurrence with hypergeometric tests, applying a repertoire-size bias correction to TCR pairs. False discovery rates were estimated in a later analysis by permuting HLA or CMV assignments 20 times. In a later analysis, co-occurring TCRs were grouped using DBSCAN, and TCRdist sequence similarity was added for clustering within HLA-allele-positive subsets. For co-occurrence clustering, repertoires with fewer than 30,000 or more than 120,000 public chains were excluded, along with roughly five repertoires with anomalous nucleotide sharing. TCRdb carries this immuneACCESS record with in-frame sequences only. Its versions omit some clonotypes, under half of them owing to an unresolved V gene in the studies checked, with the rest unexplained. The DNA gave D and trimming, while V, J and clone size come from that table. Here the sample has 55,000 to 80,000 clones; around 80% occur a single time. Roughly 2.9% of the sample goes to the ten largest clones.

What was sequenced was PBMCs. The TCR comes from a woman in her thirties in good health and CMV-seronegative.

The nucleotides read TGTGCCAGCAGGCCAGGGGTCGGTCACTATGGCTACACCTTC. This is translated as CASRPGVGHYGYTF. The sequence is built from TRBV13 and TRBJ1-2, with TRBD1 perhaps the D gene, on 6 matching bases. The CDR3 holds 14 amino acids from the cysteine to the phenylalanine. Just the 42-base CDR3 DNA is kept, in frame starting at base 1. V gives up 6 bases and J gives up 3 bases, and the segment between their germline ends measures 14 bases. Via the germline V gene (reference sequence), CDR1 is PRHDT and CDR2 FYEKMQ. Extended through the reference TRBV13 and TRBJ1-2 proteins, this CDR3 yields the full variable domain: AAGVIQSPRHLIKEKRETATLKCYPIPRHDTVYWYQQGPGQDPQFLISFYEKMQSDKGSIPDRFSAQQFSDYHSELNMSSLELGDSALYFCASRPGVGHYGYTFGSGTRLTVV.